The 30 T cell receptor beta chains listed next were all sequenced from one sample in a study of cytomegalovirus exposure and HLA in healthy donors. PCR employed 60 Vbeta and 13 Jbeta primers. Here immunoSEQ multiplex PCR was the method, and the copy in TCRdb shows in-frame clones only, minus some. The sample carries 150,000 to 200,000 clones, around 75% recorded once. Sequences were obtained from PBMCs. These receptors were taken from a woman aged 50 to 60 in good health and CMV-seronegative.

The chain combines TRBV6-5 with TRBJ2-2; D is perhaps TRBD2 (6 bases). The CDR3 consists of 16 residues. The V gene lost 2 bases and the J gene lost 0 bases, with 10 bases spanning the gap. Germline V gene lookup returns CDR1 MNHEY and CDR2 SVGAGI. The CDR3 reads CASSYGSGANTGELFF. The CDR3 nucleotides are TGTGCCAGCAGTTACGGGTCGGGAGCGAACACCGGGGAGCTGTTTTTT.

The chain is built from TRBV15 and TRBJ2-2, with TRBD1 matching over 12 bases. The CDR3 is 16 residues long. V gave up 2 bases and J gave up 6 bases; unmatched junction bases: 4. Germline V gives CDR1 LNHNV, CDR2 YYDKDF (reference sequence). CDR3 region: CATSRPGQGAAGELFF. CDR3 nucleotides: TGTGCCACCAGCAGACCGGGACAGGGGGCGGCCGGGGAGCTGTTTTTT.

The chain joins TRBV7-9 to TRBJ2-5; D is perhaps TRBD2 (5 bases). The CDR3 extends over 13 amino acids. Germline-derived CDR1 and CDR2 are SEHNR and FQNEAQ (reference sequence). Trimming took 5 bases from V and 5 from J, leaving 12 bases between them. The CDR3 DNA follows: TGTGCCAGCAGCCATGCTAGCTCTGAGACCCAGTACTTC. Its translation is CASSHASSETQYF.

The CDR3 loop reads CATGTERNTEAFF. In DNA form, the CDR3 reads TGTGCCACGGGGACAGAAAGGAACACTGAAGCTTTCTTT. The V call is TRBV19, the J call TRBJ1-1; 7 positions agree with TRBD1. Looked up from germline, CDR1 is LNHDA and CDR2 is SQIVND (reference sequence). This CDR3 has 13 amino acids. V lost 10 bases to trimming and J lost 1 base; unmatched junction nucleotides: 6. The full variable domain, completed using reference TRBV19 and TRBJ1-1, is DGGITQSPKYLFRKEGQNVTLSCEQNLNHDAMYWYRQDPGQGLRLIYYSQIVNDFQKGDIAEGYSVSREKKESFPLTVTSAQKNPTAFYLCATGTERNTEAFFGQGTRLTVV.

V is TRBV7-9 and J is TRBJ1-2; tentatively, D is TRBD1 (6 bases). The CDR3 runs to 12 residues. V was trimmed by 5 bases and J by 3 bases, leaving 7 bases between them. The germline V gene encodes CDR1 SEHNR and CDR2 FQNEAQ (reference sequence). CDR3 residues: CASSRQDYGYTF. The CDR3 region has the DNA TGTGCCAGCAGCCGACAGGACTATGGCTACACCTTC.

On this clone: The junction does not match germline at one end; this may be a read error. The chain recombines TRBV7-3 with TRBJ1-1; D not resolved. From germline, CDR1 is SGHTA and CDR2 FQGTGA. This CDR3 region has 14 residues. The CDR3 protein is CSSSLTRGNTEAFF. The CDR3 DNA is TGTTCCAGCAGCTTAACACGGGGGAACACTGAAGCTTTCTTT.

This clone appeared a few times. The chain carries TRBV5-1 and TRBJ1-1; 8 bases fit TRBD1. Germline CDR1 and CDR2: SGHRS and YFSETQ. Trimming took 5 bases from V and 0 from J; bases not matched to a gene: 12. The CDR3 contains 17 residues. The DNA of the CDR3 is TGCGCCAGCAGGATGGGGACAGGACAGATCTTGAACACTGAAGCTTTCTTT. It is translated as CASRMGTGQILNTEAFF.

This clone was counted a single time. The rearrangement uses TRBV7-8 and TRBJ2-3, with 9 bases identical to TRBD1. The CDR3 is 14 amino acids. Germline V gives CDR1 SGHVS, CDR2 FQNEAQ. V lost 10 bases, J lost 4 bases, and 9 bases stayed unmatched. CDR3 sequence reads: CATKLTGGADTQYF. The CDR3 region has the DNA TGTGCCACCAAGTTGACAGGGGGAGCAGATACGCAGTATTTT.

The chain is built from TRBV7-3 and TRBJ1-1; TRBD1 might be the D (5 bases). Germline loops: CDR1 SGHTA, CDR2 FQGTGA. Deletions cut 5 bases from V and 1 base from J, with 8 bases between. The CDR3 runs 13 residues. CDR3 loop: CASSRTRNTEAFF. The CDR3 coding sequence is TGTGCCAGCAGCCGGACAAGGAACACTGAAGCTTTCTTT.

CDR3 nucleotides: TGCGCCAGCAGCCAGGCCCGGGGGCGGGAGTTGAGGAATGAGCAGTTCTTC. Amino acids: CASSQARGRELRNEQFF. This chain uses TRBV4-1 with TRBJ2-1; D perhaps matches TRBD2 (7 bases). Trimming pared 3 bases from V and 7 bases from J, leaving 22 bases between. The CDR3 contains 17 residues. Germline V CDR1 and CDR2: MGHRA, YSYEKL.

The chain is built from TRBV12-5 and TRBJ1-5; 8 bases line up with TRBD1. Germline CDR1 LGHNT, CDR2 FRNRAP. V lost 7 bases, J lost 16 bases, and 9 bases stayed unmatched. CDR3 length: 11 amino acids. The CDR3 region is CASEGTGGKHF. The CDR3 DNA is TGTGCTAGTGAGGGAACAGGGGGAAAACATTTT.

As for this clone: This sample includes further DNA sequences coding for the same CDR3. The V and J genes are TRBV5-5 and TRBJ1-2; unclear D gene. From germline, CDR1 is SGHKS and CDR2 YYEKEE (reference sequence). The CDR3 runs to 13 residues. Trimming left V 0 bases short and J 2 bases short, with 5 bases between. The CDR3 DNA reads as TGTGCCAGCAGCTTGGCCGTAAACTATGGCTACACCTTC. Its protein product is CASSLAVNYGYTF.

Concerning this clone itself: Germline and junction disagree at one end, which may indicate a read error. The chain joins TRBV13 to TRBJ2-7, with TRBD1 matching over 8 bases. Germline CDR1 is PRHDT and CDR2 is FYEKMQ (reference sequence). The CDR3 is 14 amino acids. The CDR3 is CASSSGTGSHEQYF. CDR3 nucleotide sequence: TGTGCCAGCAGCTCCGGGACAGGCTCCCACGAGCAGTACTTC.

This clone was detected only once. The chain combines TRBV28 with TRBJ1-3, with TRBD1 as a possible D gene (5 bases). The CDR3 runs to 16 residues. Deletions cut 4 bases from V and 2 bases from J, with 15 bases between. Germline CDR1 reads MDHEN; CDR2 reads SYDVKM. The CDR3 DNA reads as TGTGCCAGCAGTTCGCTCGGGGGGAGGACTGGAAACACCATATATTTT. As protein: CASSSLGGRTGNTIYF. Together with reference TRBV28 and TRBJ1-3, the CDR3 gives the full variable domain: DVKVTQSSRYLVKRTGEKVFLECVQDMDHENMFWYRQDPGLGLRLIYFSYDVKMKEKGDIPEGYSVSREKKERFSLILESASTNQTSMYLCASSSLGGRTGNTIYFGEGSWLTVV.

This rearrangement joins TRBV19 to TRBJ1-1, with D maybe TRBD1 (5 bases). The CDR3 runs to 19 residues. Deletions cut 3 bases from V and 3 bases from J, with 26 bases between. CDR1 and CDR2 (germline): LNHDA, SQIVND (reference sequence). CDR3 residues: CASSIRGRGFKTWDTEAFF. The CDR3 DNA sequence: TGTGCCAGTAGTATTAGGGGAAGGGGCTTCAAGACTTGGGACACTGAAGCTTTCTTT.

CDR3: CASSLSTGNTEAFF. The CDR3 nucleotides are TGTGCCAGCAGCTTAAGTACAGGGAACACTGAAGCTTTCTTT. This chain joins TRBV7-9 and TRBJ1-1; maybe TRBD1 (5 bases). The V end lost 2 bases, the J end lost 1 base, and 8 bases lay between the germline ends. CDR3 length equals 14 residues. Germline CDR1 and CDR2: SEHNR and FQNEAQ (reference sequence).

The chain's CDR3 is CASSSGGGSKWSNQPQHF. CDR3 bases: TGTGCCAGCAGTTCGGGAGGGGGCTCTAAGTGGAGCAATCAGCCCCAGCATTTT. The V gene is TRBV6-7, the J gene TRBJ1-5; 7 bases line up with TRBD1. TRBV6-7 is an ORF for which the function is uncertain. This CDR3 region has 18 residues. The J segment lost 1 base and the V segment lost 4 bases, leaving 13 bases of the junction unmatched.

The chain combines TRBV6-5 with TRBJ1-1; 7 bases match TRBD1. In germline, CDR1 is MNHEY, CDR2 SVGAGI. CDR3 size: 15 residues. The ends lost 7 bases at V and 5 bases at J; junction bases unmatched: 13. The DNA for the CDR3 is TGTGCCAGCACCCCCTCAGGGGGAAGATGGACTGAAGCTTTCTTT. This sequence encodes CASTPSGGRWTEAFF.

V usage is TRBV5-3 and J usage is TRBJ2-7, with D tentatively TRBD1 (6 bases). TRBV5-3 is an open reading frame whose function is uncertain. CDR3 length: 16 residues. Trimming removed 4 bases at V and 4 bases at J, with 21 bases between. CDR3 coding DNA: TGTGCCAGAAGCCAAACTTTGGACAGCGTGAGGTACGAGCAGTACTTC. Protein: CARSQTLDSVRYEQYF.

The chain recombines TRBV7-2 with TRBJ1-3; D might be TRBD1 (5 bases). The CDR3 runs 14 residues. CDR1 and CDR2 from the germline V gene are SGHTA and FQGNSA. Deletions cut 5 bases from V and 0 bases from J, with 8 bases between. DNA for the CDR3: TGTGCCAGCAGCCGCGACAGCTCTGGAAACACCATATATTTT. Residues: CASSRDSSGNTIYF.

In DNA, the CDR3 is TGTGCCAGTGGAGCGGGGTGGGATGAGCAGTTCTTC. Protein: CASGAGWDEQFF. The chain is built from TRBV19 and TRBJ2-1; 7 bases match TRBD2. With 8 bases clipped from V and 8 bases from J, the junction kept 6 bases outside the gene matches. The CDR3 runs 12 residues. Per the germline V gene, CDR1 is LNHDA and CDR2 is SQIVND (reference sequence).

This CDR3 reads CASSPGTDNNQPQHF. CDR3 DNA: TGCGCCAGCAGCCCTGGGACAGACAATAATCAGCCCCAGCATTTT. The chain carries TRBV4-1 and TRBJ1-5, with 7 bases matching TRBD1. The CDR3 has 15 amino acids. CDR1 is MGHRA and CDR2 is YSYEKL in the germline V gene. J was trimmed by 4 bases and V by 4 bases; bases with no gene match: 7.

The chain employs TRBV19 and TRBJ2-2, with 9 nucleotides matching TRBD2. V shed 3 bases, J shed 5 bases, and the junction held 7 bases outside the gene matches. There are 16 residues in the CDR3. From germline, CDR1 is LNHDA and CDR2 SQIVND (reference sequence). CDR3: CASSIKTSGRTGELFF. CDR3 DNA sequence: TGTGCCAGTAGTATCAAGACTAGCGGTAGGACCGGGGAGCTGTTTTTT.

This chain joins TRBV27 and TRBJ2-2, with TRBD1 as a possible D gene (6 bases). V was clipped by 4 bases and J by 6 bases, with 15 bases between them. The germline gives CDR1 MNHEY, CDR2 SMNVEV (reference sequence). The CDR3 is made up of 15 amino acids. This CDR3 is CASSSVQGVSGELFF. In nucleotides, the CDR3 is TGTGCCAGCAGTTCGGTACAGGGAGTGTCCGGGGAGCTGTTTTTT.

The chain carries TRBV6-5 and TRBJ2-5; TRBD2 is a possible D gene (5 bases). V gave up 0 bases and J gave up 11 bases, with 19 bases separating them. Germline V CDR1 and CDR2: MNHEY, SVGAGI. This CDR3 has 15 amino acids. CDR3 residues: CASSYSGPAVEEQYF. For the CDR3, the DNA is TGTGCCAGCAGTTACTCGGGTCCGGCGGTGGAGGAGCAGTACTTC.

Concerning this clone itself: One end of the junction is discordant with germline, which a read error may explain. This chain connects TRBV7-7 to TRBJ2-5, with 10 nucleotides matching TRBD1. Germline values: CDR1 SSHAT, CDR2 FNYEAQ (reference sequence). This CDR3 spans 14 amino acids. The CDR3: CASSTGQGIGEQYF. The CDR3 coding sequence is TGTGCTAGCAGCACGGGACAGGGGATAGGGGAGCAGTACTTC.

In this sample, this clone turned up once. The chain has TRBV10-2 and TRBJ1-1, with D possibly being TRBD1 (6 bases). Trimming cost V 7 bases and J 4 bases, with 13 bases left between them. This CDR3 comprises 13 residues. In germline, CDR1 is WSHSY, CDR2 SAAADI. The CDR3 region is CASTPGAPTEAFF. The CDR3 coding sequence is TGCGCCAGCACCCCAGGGGCGCCCACTGAAGCTTTCTTT.

The gene calls are TRBV7-9 and TRBJ2-7, with 8 positions matching TRBD1. With 4 bases clipped from V and 7 bases from J, the junction kept 9 bases outside the gene matches. The germline CDR1 and CDR2 sequences are SEHNR and FQNEAQ (reference sequence). CDR3 length: 14 residues. CDR3 coding DNA: TGTGCCAGCAGCTCCCAGGGGGCGTCGGGTGAGCAGTACTTC. This translates into CASSSQGASGEQYF.

This clone was counted a single time. V gene TRBV5-6 combines with J gene TRBJ2-1; D gene unclear. Germline V gene sequence: CDR1 SGHDT, CDR2 YYEEEE. The germline V and J ends were trimmed by 4 bases and 7 bases, with 18 bases remaining between them. The CDR3 has 15 residues. CDR3 region: CASSHFRGVKNEQFF. The CDR3 coding sequence is TGTGCCAGCAGCCACTTCAGAGGCGTGAAAAATGAGCAGTTCTTC.

The chain employs TRBV6-5 and TRBJ2-7; perhaps TRBD2 as D (6 bases). V lost 5 bases to trimming and J lost 6 bases, with 11 bases between them. The CDR3 contains 12 residues. Germline loops: CDR1 MNHEY, CDR2 SVGAGI. The CDR3 DNA follows: TGTGCCAGCAGTCCGGGACTTAGCGAGCAGTACTTC. Translation gives CASSPGLSEQYF.